The table lists the clone carrying this T cell receptor (beta chain) with a few counts. Its antigen is currently unknown. Profiling relied on immunoSEQ multiplex PCR, and the TCRdb table lists in-frame clones only, not all of them. Of approximately 230,000 clones in the sample, about 90% are singletons; the top ten hold about 11%. This specimen comes from a study of cytomegalovirus exposure and HLA in healthy donors. Whole-study results and caveats: Diagnosis of cytomegalovirus status made by the classifier reportedly showed high specificity and sensitivity. A few CMV-associated chains proved CMV antigen-specific in vitro.

The CDR3 consists of 13 residues. The V end lost 9 bases, the J end lost 5 bases, and 16 bases lay between the germline ends. The germline V gene encodes CDR1 MDHEN and CDR2 SYDVKM. The clonotype was recovered from a young man in good health and CMV-seropositive. Sequencing was done on a sample of PBMCs. This chain joins TRBV28 and TRBJ1-2; possible D gene TRBD1, 6 bases. The CDR3 protein is CASGLGAGYGYTF. For the CDR3, the DNA is TGTGCCAGTGGGCTGGGGGCTGGGTATGGCTACACCTTC.